These 22 T cell receptor beta chains were sequenced from one sample in a study of T cell changes during pregnancy in multiple sclerosis (dated by TCRdb to about 2019). The library relied on the immunoSEQ multiplex PCR assay. TCRdb took over this immuneACCESS table, retaining in-frame rearrangements with V and J assigned. Such tables are incomplete; in checked studies, under half of the missing clones stem from an unresolved V gene, and the remainder is unexplained. This sample is represented by 66,000 or so clones; 91% of them were singletons. The ten top clones hold over 4.5% of the sample. This sample comprised CD8+ T cells from peripheral blood mononuclear cells, obtained before pregnancy. The source of these receptors is a female donor with multiple sclerosis, enrolled in a pregnancy study.

The V call is TRBV27, the J call TRBJ1-5; weak D call: TRBD1 (5 bases). CDR3 size: 15 residues. V was pared by 5 bases and J by 6 bases, with 17 bases between. CDR1 is MNHEY and CDR2 is SMNVEV in the germline V gene (reference sequence). DNA of the CDR3: TGTGCCAGCAGTCCGAGCAGCGGGGGAGCTCAGCCCCAGCATTTT. It translates to CASSPSSGGAQPQHF.

This sequence joins TRBV5-4 and TRBJ2-3; tentative D call: TRBD2 (6 bases). Trimming shortened V by 2 bases and J by 12 bases, and 10 bases separated the two germline ends. The length of the CDR3 is 11 residues. Germline loops: CDR1 SGHNT, CDR2 YYREEE (reference sequence). CDR3 sequence reads: CASSFTGSQYF. CDR3 sequence (DNA): TGTGCCAGCAGCTTTACCGGGAGTCAGTATTTT. Filled out from reference TRBV5-4 and TRBJ2-3, the complete variable domain reads ETGVTQSPTHLIKTRGQQVTLRCSSQSGHNTVSWYQQALGQGPQFIFQYYREEENGRGNFPPRFSGLQFPNYSSELNVNALELDDSALYLCASSFTGSQYFGPGTRLTVL.

This rearrangement joins TRBV19 to TRBJ2-5; possibly TRBD2 for D (6 bases). The CDR3 contains 13 residues. With 5 bases removed from V and 5 bases from J, the gap between germline ends came to 12 bases. Germline loops: CDR1 LNHDA, CDR2 SQIVND (reference sequence). Written as DNA, the CDR3 is TGTGCCAGTAGTTGGTCTAGCGCGGAGACCCAGTACTTC. Residues: CASSWSSAETQYF.

V and J are TRBV13 and TRBJ1-1; tentative D call: TRBD1 (5 bases). This CDR3 comprises 13 residues. V lost 2 bases, J lost 10 bases, and 14 bases lay in between. Germline CDR1 PRHDT, CDR2 FYEKMQ (reference sequence). The CDR3 is CASSLKMGGTAFF. The CDR3 nucleotides read TGTGCCAGCAGCTTAAAGATGGGGGGGACAGCTTTCTTT.

The chain is built from TRBV6-6 and TRBJ1-4; 7 bases fit TRBD1. Germline trimming cut 8 bases from V and 2 bases from J; bases unmatched to any gene: 5. CDR1 and CDR2 (germline): MNHNY, SVGAGI (reference sequence). The CDR3 consists of 14 residues. The CDR3 loop reads CASSDRATNEKLFF. In nucleotides, the CDR3 is TGTGCCAGCTCCGACAGGGCCACTAATGAAAAACTGTTTTTT.

In nucleotides, the CDR3 is TGTGCCAGCAGCTTAGTTAGCGGACAGGACAATGAGCAGTTCTTC. It yields the protein CASSLVSGQDNEQFF. This chain links TRBV13 with TRBJ2-1, with TRBD1 as a possible D gene (7 bases). This CDR3 has 15 residues. V was pared by 1 base and J by 5 bases, with 12 bases between. CDR1 is PRHDT, CDR2 FYEKMQ, per germline (reference sequence).

The rearrangement uses TRBV29-1 and TRBJ2-7; TRBD2 might be the D (7 bases). This CDR3 contains 14 residues. V lost 6 bases and J lost 3, with 18 bases in between. Germline assignment: CDR1 SQVTM and CDR2 ANQGSEA. CDR3 DNA: TGCAGCGTGGCCGGGCGGGGGCCGGGCTACGAGCAGTACTTC. It specifies CSVAGRGPGYEQYF.

The chain links TRBV7-9 to TRBJ1-2; D remains unclear. The V gene lost 4 bases and the J gene lost 0 bases, with 12 bases spanning the gap. The length of the CDR3 is 15 residues. Germline CDR1 reads SEHNR; CDR2 reads FQNEAQ (reference sequence). Written as DNA, the CDR3 is TGTGCCAGCAGCTCGCCGGGAGCCACTAACTATGGCTACACCTTC. Encoded protein: CASSSPGATNYGYTF.

CDR3 amino acids: CAWSLGPGGGYTF. In DNA form, the CDR3 reads TGTGCCTGGAGCCTAGGTCCAGGGGGTGGCTACACCTTC. This chain links TRBV30 with TRBJ1-2, with TRBD1 matching over 7 bases. Trimming at V came to 3 bases and at J to 7 bases, leaving 8 bases not matched to a gene. This CDR3 spans 13 amino acids. Germline-derived CDR1 and CDR2 are GTSNPN and SVGIG (reference sequence).

This clone has only a few counts. The chain couples TRBV7-9 to TRBJ1-5; D not certain. This CDR3 is built from 15 residues. Deletions cut 0 bases from V and 5 bases from J, with 11 bases between. Germline assignment: CDR1 SEHNR and CDR2 FQNEAQ (reference sequence). CDR3 sequence: CASSLAGGADQPQHF. For the CDR3, the DNA is TGTGCCAGCAGCTTAGCAGGTGGAGCCGATCAGCCCCAGCATTTT.

This clone has a handful of counts. This chain uses TRBV2 with TRBJ2-7, with a possible D match to TRBD1 (7 bases). Trimming left V 4 bases short and J 0 bases short, with 19 bases between. Germline V gene data show CDR1 as SNHLY and CDR2 as FYNNEI. This CDR3 is built from 17 residues. DNA of the CDR3: TGTGCCAGCAGTGTGAGTATTGCGGGGACAGACTCCTACGAGCAGTACTTC. This gives the protein CASSVSIAGTDSYEQYF.

The V gene is TRBV5-6, the J gene TRBJ2-2, with no clear D. From germline, CDR1 is SGHDT and CDR2 YYEEEE. The CDR3 consists of 11 residues. Trimming shortened V by 3 bases and J by 6 bases, and 3 bases separated the two germline ends. Here the CDR3 reads CASSSAGELFF. DNA for the CDR3: TGTGCCAGCAGCTCCGCCGGGGAGCTGTTTTTT.

This chain links TRBV7-8 with TRBJ2-7, with a possible D match to TRBD2 (5 bases). Germline V gene sequence: CDR1 SGHVS, CDR2 FQNEAQ. The length of the CDR3 is 14 residues. V was clipped by 4 bases and J by 4 bases, with 14 bases between them. CDR3 sequence (DNA): TGTGCCAGCAGCTCCACAGCCGACTATTACGAGCAGTACTTC. Encoded protein: CASSSTADYYEQYF.

The chain employs TRBV19 and TRBJ1-1, with D hard to call. The CDR3 is 12 residues long. From germline, CDR1 is LNHDA and CDR2 SQIVND (reference sequence). The V gene lost 5 bases and the J gene lost 5 bases, with 9 bases spanning the gap. CDR3 sequence: CASSSGITEAFF. In DNA, the CDR3 is TGTGCCAGTAGTTCGGGGATAACTGAAGCTTTCTTT.

The chain recombines TRBV9 with TRBJ2-7; D uncertain. CDR1 SGDLS and CDR2 YYNGEE come from the germline V gene. Trimming shortened V by 7 bases and J by 1 base, and 9 bases separated the two germline ends. CDR3 length: 12 amino acids. CDR3 nucleotide sequence: TGTGCCAGCGGCCCGGGTTCCTACGAGCAGTACTTC. It encodes CASGPGSYEQYF.

This chain connects TRBV9 to TRBJ1-2, with a tentative D call TRBD1 (6 bases). Looked up from germline, CDR1 is SGDLS and CDR2 is YYNGEE. V was cut by 3 bases and J by 8 bases, with 26 bases left in between. CDR3 size: 17 residues. CDR3 in amino acids: CASSDRGGSGGHSGYTF. The CDR3 DNA sequence: TGTGCCAGCAGCGATCGGGGAGGGTCCGGGGGCCACTCAGGCTACACCTTC.

The V and J genes are TRBV6-6 and TRBJ1-2, with 8 bases lining up with TRBD1. In germline, CDR1 is MNHNY, CDR2 SVGAGI (reference sequence). This CDR3 is 15 amino acids long. The junction had 6 bases not matched to a gene; V was cut back by 2 bases and J by 4 bases. The CDR3 is CASSYVAGGSYGYTF. The CDR3, as DNA: TGTGCCAGCAGTTACGTCGCAGGGGGCAGCTATGGCTACACCTTC.

The chain is built from TRBV28 and TRBJ1-1; TRBD1 matches at 8 bases. The CDR3 contains 14 residues. V dropped 6 bases and J dropped 4; count of bases not matched to a gene: 7. Germline CDR1 reads MDHEN; CDR2 reads SYDVKM. The CDR3 coding sequence is TGTGCCAGCAGCCTCAGGGGGCTGAGCACTGAAGCTTTCTTT. As protein: CASSLRGLSTEAFF.

Written as DNA, the CDR3 is TGTGCCAGCTCACAACGACCCGTTAGCGGGTTCTTC. This codes for CASSQRPVSGFF. V gene TRBV18 combines with J gene TRBJ2-1; D is perhaps TRBD2 (6 bases). CDR1 and CDR2 (germline): KGHSH, LQKENI. The V and J ends lost 4 bases and 15 bases respectively, with 16 bases between them. The CDR3 is made up of 12 amino acids.

The chain carries TRBV25-1 and TRBJ2-3, with D unresolved. Deletions cut 2 bases from V and 0 bases from J, with 12 bases between. Germline V gene sequence: CDR1 MGHDK, CDR2 SYGVNS. The CDR3 runs 16 residues. CDR3 DNA sequence: TGTGCCAGCAGTGAAATGAAAGAACGGAGCACAGATACGCAGTATTTT. Amino acids: CASSEMKERSTDTQYF. The whole variable domain, remainder taken from reference TRBV25-1 and TRBJ2-3, is EADIYQTPRYLVIGTGKKITLECSQTMGHDKMYWYQQDPGMELHLIHYSYGVNSTEKGDLSSESTVSRIRTEHFPLTLESARPSHTSQYLCASSEMKERSTDTQYFGPGTRLTVL.

The CDR3 DNA reads as TGTGCCAGCTCTCTGGGGGCAGGGGGCAATGAGCAGTTCTTC. Amino acid sequence: CASSLGAGGNEQFF. This chain links TRBV18 with TRBJ2-1, with TRBD1 matching over 7 bases. Per the germline V gene, CDR1 is KGHSH and CDR2 is LQKENI. This CDR3 region has 14 residues. J was trimmed by 6 bases and V by 6 bases; bases with no gene match: 8.

This chain connects TRBV27 to TRBJ2-7; a possible D gene is TRBD1 (5 bases). Germline CDR1 and CDR2: MNHEY and SMNVEV (reference sequence). Trimming stripped 1 base from V and 0 bases from J, with 7 bases between. The CDR3 runs to 14 residues. The CDR3 DNA reads TGTGCCAGCAGTTTATGGGGCAGCTCCTACGAGCAGTACTTC. Translated: CASSLWGSSYEQYF.